This passage covers 13 T cell receptor beta chains from one sample sequenced in a study of T cell changes during pregnancy in multiple sclerosis. Profiled with immunoSEQ multiplex PCR; TCRdb holds only in-frame clones, not every one. The sample holds 15,000 to 20,000 clones, about 90% seen once. The sequencing here drew on CD8+ T cells from peripheral blood mononuclear cells, taken after pregnancy. Receptors were obtained from a female donor in good health, enrolled as a control in a pregnancy study.

The chain uses TRBV2 and TRBJ2-2; 9 bases are a match to TRBD2. The germline CDR1 and CDR2 sequences are SNHLY and FYNNEI. Germline trimming cut 4 bases from V and 3 bases from J; bases unmatched to any gene: 3. This CDR3 is built from 15 residues. CDR3 nucleotides: TGTGCCAGCAGTGCTAGCGGGGAAGACACCGGGGAGCTGTTTTTT. Residues: CASSASGEDTGELFF.

The CDR3 protein is CASSFTGSYEQYF. For the CDR3, the DNA is TGTGCCAGCAGCTTTACAGGCTCCTACGAGCAGTACTTC. This chain connects TRBV7-9 to TRBJ2-7, with D tentatively TRBD1 (5 bases). The CDR3 consists of 13 residues. Germline-derived CDR1 and CDR2 are SEHNR and FQNEAQ (reference sequence). Between the trimmed V and J ends, which lost 3 bases and 0 bases, there was a span of 6 bases. The full variable domain, rest sourced from reference TRBV7-9 and TRBJ2-7, is DTGVSQNPRHKITKRGQNVTFRCDPISEHNRLYWYRQTLGQGPEFLTYFQNEAQLEKSRLLSDRFSAERPKGSFSTLEIQRTEQGDSAMYLCASSFTGSYEQYFGPGTRLTVT.

This clone was observed once. The chain uses TRBV19 and TRBJ1-2; TRBD1 is a possible D gene (6 bases). The germline V gene encodes CDR1 LNHDA and CDR2 SQIVND (reference sequence). This CDR3 is 17 amino acids long. Trimming took off 0 bases at V and 8 bases at J, with 22 bases between the two ends. The chain's CDR3 is CASSIDLLGVDRSGYTF. In DNA, the CDR3 is TGTGCCAGTAGTATAGATCTTCTGGGTGTAGACAGGTCCGGCTACACCTTC.

CDR3: CSALFETAINSPLHF. The CDR3 region has the DNA TGCAGCGCTCTCTTTGAAACAGCTATTAATTCACCCCTCCACTTT. The V call is TRBV29-1, the J call TRBJ1-6; D remains ambiguous. Germline V lookup: CDR1 SQVTM, CDR2 ANQGSEA. The length of the CDR3 is 15 residues. V lost 7 bases, J lost 6 bases, and 19 bases lay in between. The complete variable domain, with remaining parts taken from reference TRBV29-1 and TRBJ1-6, reads SAVISQKPSRDICQRGTSLTIQCQVDSQVTMMFWYRQQPGQSLTLIATANQGSEATYESGFVIDKFPISRPNLTFSTLTVSNMSPEDSSIYLCSALFETAINSPLHFGNGTRLTVT.

This chain connects TRBV30 to TRBJ2-7, with TRBD2 matching over 7 bases. Germline CDR1 reads GTSNPN; CDR2 reads SVGIG (reference sequence). The CDR3 length is 13 residues. V dropped 4 bases and J dropped 4; count of bases not matched to a gene: 7. The CDR3 DNA follows: TGTGCCTGGACCATCGTGGGGGGGTACGAGCAGTACTTC. Translating it yields CAWTIVGGYEQYF.

The genes are TRBV6-5 and TRBJ2-1; D remains ambiguous. The V end lost 0 bases, the J end lost 1 base, and 7 bases lay between the germline ends. CDR1 and CDR2 from the germline V gene are MNHEY and SVGAGI. The CDR3 totals 15 residues. The CDR3 sequence is CASSYSRVSYNEQFF. In nucleotides, the CDR3 is TGTGCCAGCAGTTACTCTCGAGTTTCCTACAATGAGCAGTTCTTC.

As concerns this clone: The junction departs from the called germline gene at one end, perhaps through a read error. The sample holds other DNA sequences that translate to the same CDR3. The V and J genes are TRBV4-3 and TRBJ2-3; tentatively, D is TRBD1 (5 bases). The CDR3 is 15 residues long. The germline V gene encodes CDR1 LGHNA and CDR2 YSLEER. In DNA, the CDR3 is TGCGCTAGCAGCCAAGGGGCAGGAACCACCGCTACGCAGTATTTT. Amino acids: CASSQGAGTTATQYF.

The V and J genes are TRBV6-6 and TRBJ1-5; no firm D call. Germline V gene data show CDR1 as MNHNY and CDR2 as SVGAGI (reference sequence). CDR3 size: 14 residues. Trimming pared 5 bases from V and 6 bases from J, leaving 14 bases between. The CDR3 bases are TGTGCCAGCAGTGCCTCAGCGTTCGGTCAGCCCCAGCATTTT. Protein: CASSASAFGQPQHF.

The genes are TRBV12-5 and TRBJ2-2, with 8 nucleotides matching TRBD1. From germline, CDR1 is LGHNT and CDR2 FRNRAP. V lost 1 base and J lost 6; bases outside the gene matches: 4. The CDR3 covers 15 residues. The CDR3 bases are TGTGCTAGTGGTTTGGCACAGGGGGGACCCGGGGAGCTGTTTTTT. Protein: CASGLAQGGPGELFF.

This clone is labeled as medium-sized (0.01 to 0.1%). The same CDR3 can be traced to other DNA sequences in this sample. The CDR3 sequence is CASSDSSGGTDTQYF. The DNA of the CDR3 is TGTGCCAGCAGTGACTCTAGCGGGGGGACAGATACGCAGTATTTT. This rearrangement joins TRBV6-4 to TRBJ2-3; TRBD2 aligns across 10 bases. Per germline, CDR1 MRHNA and CDR2 SNTAGT. The CDR3 contains 15 residues. V lost 0 bases, J lost 3 bases, and 0 bases stayed unmatched.

J is TRBJ1-1 and V is TRBV5-1; unclear D gene. This CDR3 is built from 14 residues. Germline-derived CDR1 and CDR2 are SGHRS and YFSETQ. V was pared by 0 bases and J by 1 base, with 7 bases between. The CDR3 region has the DNA TGCGCCAGCAGCTTGGCAGGCACGAACACTGAAGCTTTCTTT. This translates into CASSLAGTNTEAFF.

As DNA, the CDR3 is TGCGCCAGCAGCCAGAGGTCGCTTACCTACAATGAGCAGTTCTTC. Protein: CASSQRSLTYNEQFF. J is TRBJ2-1 and V is TRBV4-3; D gene ambiguous. Trimming shortened V by 3 bases and J by 2 bases, and 11 bases separated the two germline ends. CDR1 is LGHNA and CDR2 is YSLEER in the germline V gene. The CDR3 is 15 residues long.

V and J are TRBV5-6 and TRBJ2-3; 9 bases agree with TRBD2. Germline V lookup: CDR1 SGHDT, CDR2 YYEEEE. This CDR3 spans 18 amino acids. V lost 0 bases and J lost 7; bases outside the gene matches: 15. The CDR3 DNA is TGTGCCAGCAGCTTGGTTCACCCTCTAGCGGGGACTGATAATACGCAGTATTTT. The encoded protein is CASSLVHPLAGTDNTQYF.